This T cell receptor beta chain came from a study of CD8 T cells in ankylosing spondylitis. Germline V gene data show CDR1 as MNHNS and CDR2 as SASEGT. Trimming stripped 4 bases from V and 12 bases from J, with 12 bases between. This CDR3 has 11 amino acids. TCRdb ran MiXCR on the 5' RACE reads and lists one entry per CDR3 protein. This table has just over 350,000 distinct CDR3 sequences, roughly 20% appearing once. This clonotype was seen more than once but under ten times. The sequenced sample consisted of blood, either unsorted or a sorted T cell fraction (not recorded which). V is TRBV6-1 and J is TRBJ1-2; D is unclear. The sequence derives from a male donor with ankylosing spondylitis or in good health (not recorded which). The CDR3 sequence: CASSGTYMDTF. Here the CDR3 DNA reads TGTGCCAGCAGTGGGACTTATATGGACACCTTC.